This T cell receptor (beta chain) was retrieved from a study of T cells after yellow fever vaccination. This clonotype was seen more than once but under ten times. Its matching antigen is unknown. Deletions cut 8 bases from V and 5 bases from J, with 9 bases between. The germline gives CDR1 MNHEY, CDR2 SVGEGT. The CDR3 is 11 amino acids. 5'RACE template switching added a universal primer site and UMIs to TCR cDNA. TCRdb reprocessed the 5' RACE reads via MiXCR and lists one record per CDR3 protein. Here the sample spans 350,000 to 450,000 distinct CDR3 sequences, roughly a sixth being singletons. Findings and caveats of the study: Overall, a small share of clonotypes was seen in both CD4 and CD8 compartments. Reappearance after the booster was seen for most primary-vaccination clones, at more than 95% CD4 and around 90% CD8. Abundant contaminating clonotypes from the bulk population could appear in FACS-sorted repertoires.

The chain employs TRBV6-2 or TRBV6-3 and TRBJ1-2; no clear D gene. The TCR originated in a man younger than 35 who received the YFV17D yellow fever vaccine. The sequencing used PBMCs, collected before the yellow fever booster vaccination. The CDR3 sequence: CASSGLYGYTF. The CDR3 DNA reads TGTGCCAGCTCAGGCCTATATGGCTACACCTTC.